The T cell receptor beta chain under discussion was sequenced for a study of long-term antiretroviral therapy in people with HIV. The V gene end was trimmed by 5 bases and the J gene end by 2 bases; junction bases not matched to a gene: 9. CDR3 size: 16 residues. Germline CDR1 SGHVS, CDR2 FNYEAQ. Of note for this clone: Its antigen remains unknown.

Study-wide results and limits: Collection spanned 2004 to 2017; ART regimens may be less effective than current ones. HIV repertoires showed narrower CDR3 length ranges than controls. Pre-ART-expanded clones dominated the repertoire at all time points. After ART, diversity increased yet remained lower than transplant donor controls.

It was version v3.0 of the immunoSEQ assay that was run at survey level. Profiling relied on immunoSEQ multiplex PCR, and the TCRdb table lists in-frame clones only, not all of them. The sample has 25,000 to 40,000 clones; roughly nine tenths are singletons. The sample here was unsorted PBMCs, taken 1.1 years after starting antiretroviral therapy. The chain has TRBV7-6 and TRBJ1-5, with 7 bases matching TRBD1. This receptor was taken from a man aged 18 to 30 with HIV. This chain's CDR3 is CASSAGQLGGNQPQHF. The DNA of the CDR3 is TGTGCCAGCAGCGCGGGACAGCTCGGGGGCAATCAGCCCCAGCATTTT.